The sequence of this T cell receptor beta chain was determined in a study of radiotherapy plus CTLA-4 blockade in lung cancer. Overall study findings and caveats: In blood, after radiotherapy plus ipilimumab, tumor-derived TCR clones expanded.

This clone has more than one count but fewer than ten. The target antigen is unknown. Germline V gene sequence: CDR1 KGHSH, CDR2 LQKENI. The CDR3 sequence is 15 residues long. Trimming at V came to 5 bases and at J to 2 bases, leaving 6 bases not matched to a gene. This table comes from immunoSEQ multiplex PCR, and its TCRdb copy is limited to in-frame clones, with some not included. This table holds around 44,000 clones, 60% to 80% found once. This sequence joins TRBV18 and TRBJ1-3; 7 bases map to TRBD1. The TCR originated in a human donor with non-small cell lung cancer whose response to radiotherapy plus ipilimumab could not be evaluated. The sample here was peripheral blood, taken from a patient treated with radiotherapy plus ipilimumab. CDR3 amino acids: CASSNQGETGNTIYF. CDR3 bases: TGTGCCAGCTCAAACCAGGGGGAAACTGGAAACACCATATATTTT. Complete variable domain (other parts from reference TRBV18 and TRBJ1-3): NAGVMQNPRHLVRRRGQEARLRCSPMKGHSHVYWYRQLPEEGLKFMVYLQKENIIDESGMPKERFSAEFPKEGPSILRIQQVVRGDSAAYFCASSNQGETGNTIYFGEGSWLTVV.